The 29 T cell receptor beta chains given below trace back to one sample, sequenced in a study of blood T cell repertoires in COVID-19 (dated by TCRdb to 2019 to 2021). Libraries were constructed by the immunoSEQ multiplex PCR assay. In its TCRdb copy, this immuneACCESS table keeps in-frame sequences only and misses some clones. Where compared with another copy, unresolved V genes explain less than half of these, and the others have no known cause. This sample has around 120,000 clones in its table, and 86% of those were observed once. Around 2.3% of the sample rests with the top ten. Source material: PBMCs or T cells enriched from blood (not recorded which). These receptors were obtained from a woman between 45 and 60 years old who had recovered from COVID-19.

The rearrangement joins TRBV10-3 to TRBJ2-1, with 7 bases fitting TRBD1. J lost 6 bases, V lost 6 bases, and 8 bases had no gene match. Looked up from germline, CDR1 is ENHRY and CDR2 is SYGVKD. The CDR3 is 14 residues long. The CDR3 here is CAIRKGQQTNEQFF. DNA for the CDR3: TGTGCCATCAGGAAGGGACAGCAGACCAATGAGCAGTTCTTC.

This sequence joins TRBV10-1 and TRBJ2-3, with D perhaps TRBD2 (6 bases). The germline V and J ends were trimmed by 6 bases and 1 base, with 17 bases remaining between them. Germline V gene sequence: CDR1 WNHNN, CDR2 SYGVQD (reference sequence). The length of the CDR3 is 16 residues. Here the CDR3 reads CASRFAWRGRTDTQYF. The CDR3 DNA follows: TGCGCCAGCAGATTTGCGTGGCGGGGTCGCACAGATACGCAGTATTTT.

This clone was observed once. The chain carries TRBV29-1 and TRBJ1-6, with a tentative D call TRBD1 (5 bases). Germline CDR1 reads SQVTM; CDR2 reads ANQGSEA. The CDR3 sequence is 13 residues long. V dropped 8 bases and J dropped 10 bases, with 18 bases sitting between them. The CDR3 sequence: CSSGRRLGSPLHF. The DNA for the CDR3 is TGCAGCTCAGGGCGCAGGTTAGGGTCACCCCTCCACTTT. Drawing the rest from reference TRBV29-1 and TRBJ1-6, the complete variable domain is SAVISQKPSRDICQRGTSLTIQCQVDSQVTMMFWYRQQPGQSLTLIATANQGSEATYESGFVIDKFPISRPNLTFSTLTVSNMSPEDSSIYLCSSGRRLGSPLHFGNGTRLTVT.

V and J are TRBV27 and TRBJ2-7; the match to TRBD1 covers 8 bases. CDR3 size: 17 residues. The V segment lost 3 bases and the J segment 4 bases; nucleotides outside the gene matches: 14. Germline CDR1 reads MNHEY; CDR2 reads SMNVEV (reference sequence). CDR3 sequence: CASSLQLGQGYSYEQYF. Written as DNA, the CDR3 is TGTGCCAGCAGTTTGCAGCTCGGACAGGGTTATTCATACGAGCAGTACTTC.

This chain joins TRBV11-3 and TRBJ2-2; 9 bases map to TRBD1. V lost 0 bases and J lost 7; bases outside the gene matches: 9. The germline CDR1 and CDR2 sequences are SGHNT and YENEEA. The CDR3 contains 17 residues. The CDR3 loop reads CASSLDKGTGKHGELFF. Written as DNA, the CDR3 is TGTGCCAGCAGCTTAGATAAGGGGACAGGGAAACACGGGGAGCTGTTTTTT.

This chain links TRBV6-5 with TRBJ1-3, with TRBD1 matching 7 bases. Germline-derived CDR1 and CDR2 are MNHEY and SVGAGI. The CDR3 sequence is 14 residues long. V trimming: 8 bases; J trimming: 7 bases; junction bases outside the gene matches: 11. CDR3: CASSRGTLGNTIYF. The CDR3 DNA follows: TGTGCCAGCTCCAGGGGGACTCTCGGGAACACCATATATTTT.

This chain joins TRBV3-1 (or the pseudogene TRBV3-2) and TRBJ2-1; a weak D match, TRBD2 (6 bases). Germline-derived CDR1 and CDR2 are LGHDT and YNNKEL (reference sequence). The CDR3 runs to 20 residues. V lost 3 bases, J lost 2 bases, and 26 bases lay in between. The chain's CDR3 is CASSHTNRLVDLRPYNEQFF. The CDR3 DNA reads TGTGCCAGCAGCCACACTAATCGACTAGTAGACCTTAGACCCTACAATGAGCAGTTCTTC.

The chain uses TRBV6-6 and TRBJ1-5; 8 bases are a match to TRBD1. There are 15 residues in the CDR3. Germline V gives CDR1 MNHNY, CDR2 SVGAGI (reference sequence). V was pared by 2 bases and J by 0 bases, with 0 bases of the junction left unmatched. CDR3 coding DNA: TGTGCCAGCAGTTACGGGACAGGTAGCAATCAGCCCCAGCATTTT. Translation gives CASSYGTGSNQPQHF.

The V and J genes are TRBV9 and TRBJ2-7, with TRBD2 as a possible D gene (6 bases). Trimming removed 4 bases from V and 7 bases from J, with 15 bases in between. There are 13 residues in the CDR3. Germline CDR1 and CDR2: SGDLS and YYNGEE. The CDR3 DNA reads TGTGCCAGCAGCCCAGCCGGGGGTCTTGAGCAGTACTTC. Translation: CASSPAGGLEQYF.

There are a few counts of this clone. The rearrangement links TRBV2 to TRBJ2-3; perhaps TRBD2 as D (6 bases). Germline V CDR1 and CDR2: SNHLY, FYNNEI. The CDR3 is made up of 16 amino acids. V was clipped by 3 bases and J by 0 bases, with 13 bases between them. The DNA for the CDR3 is TGTGCCAGCAGTGAGCTTCGACTAGATAGCACAGATACGCAGTATTTT. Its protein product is CASSELRLDSTDTQYF.

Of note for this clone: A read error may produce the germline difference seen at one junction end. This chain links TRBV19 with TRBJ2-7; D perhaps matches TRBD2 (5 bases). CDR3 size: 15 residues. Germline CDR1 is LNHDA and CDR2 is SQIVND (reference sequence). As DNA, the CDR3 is TGTGCCAGCAGTAGGTGGACTGAGATCTCCTACGAGCAGTACTTC. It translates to CASSRWTEISYEQYF.

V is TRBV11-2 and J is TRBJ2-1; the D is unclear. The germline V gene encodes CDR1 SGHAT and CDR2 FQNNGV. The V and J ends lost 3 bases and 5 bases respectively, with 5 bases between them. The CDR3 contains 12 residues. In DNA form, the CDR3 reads TGTGCCAGCAGCTTCGCGGACAATGAGCAGTTCTTC. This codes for CASSFADNEQFF.

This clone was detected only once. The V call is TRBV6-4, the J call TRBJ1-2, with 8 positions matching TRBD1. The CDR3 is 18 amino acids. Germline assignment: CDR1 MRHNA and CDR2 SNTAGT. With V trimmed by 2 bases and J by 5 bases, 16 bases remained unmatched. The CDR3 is CASSDLFLTGTGEYGYTF. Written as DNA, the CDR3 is TGTGCCAGCAGTGACCTATTTTTAACCGGGACAGGCGAGTATGGCTACACCTTC.

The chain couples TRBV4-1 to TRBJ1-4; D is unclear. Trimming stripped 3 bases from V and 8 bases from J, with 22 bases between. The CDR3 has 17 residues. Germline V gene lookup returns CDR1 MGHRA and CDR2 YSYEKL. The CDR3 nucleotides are TGCGCCAGCAGCCAGGGCACCCTGGTTGGCCCGGGGGAAAAACTGTTTTTT. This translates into CASSQGTLVGPGEKLFF.

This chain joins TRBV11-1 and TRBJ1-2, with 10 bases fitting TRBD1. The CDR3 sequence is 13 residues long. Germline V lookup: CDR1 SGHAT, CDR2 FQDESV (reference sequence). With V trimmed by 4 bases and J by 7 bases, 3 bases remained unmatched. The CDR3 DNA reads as TGTGCCAGCAGCTGGGGACAGGGGTCTGGCTACACCTTC. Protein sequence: CASSWGQGSGYTF.

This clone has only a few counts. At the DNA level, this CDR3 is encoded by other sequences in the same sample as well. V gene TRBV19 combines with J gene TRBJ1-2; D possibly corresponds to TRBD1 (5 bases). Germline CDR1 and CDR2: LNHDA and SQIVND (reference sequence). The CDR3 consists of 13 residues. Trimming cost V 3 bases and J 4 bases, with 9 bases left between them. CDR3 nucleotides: TGTGCCAGTAGTATTCAGGGCCCCTATGGCTACACCTTC. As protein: CASSIQGPYGYTF.

CDR3 loop: CASSPLGLAGENTQYF. DNA for the CDR3: TGTGCCAGCAGCCCCCTCGGGCTAGCGGGGGAGAATACGCAGTATTTT. J is TRBJ2-3 and V is TRBV14, with 10 bases identical to TRBD2. CDR3 length: 16 residues. V lost 4 bases to trimming and J lost 7 bases; unmatched junction nucleotides: 11. CDR1 and CDR2 (germline): SGHDN, FVKESK.

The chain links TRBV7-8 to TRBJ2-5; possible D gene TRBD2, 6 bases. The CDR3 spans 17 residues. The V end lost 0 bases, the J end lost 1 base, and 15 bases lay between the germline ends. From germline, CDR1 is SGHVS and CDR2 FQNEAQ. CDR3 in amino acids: CASSLAYGGRLQETQYF. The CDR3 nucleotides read TGTGCCAGCAGCTTAGCCTACGGGGGACGCCTCCAAGAGACCCAGTACTTC.

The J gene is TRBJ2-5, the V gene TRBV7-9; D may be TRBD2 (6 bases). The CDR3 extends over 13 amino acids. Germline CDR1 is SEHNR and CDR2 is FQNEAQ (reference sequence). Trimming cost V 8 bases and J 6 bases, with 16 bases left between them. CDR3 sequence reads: CASRESGRQTQYF. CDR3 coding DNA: TGTGCCAGCCGCGAATCAGGGAGGCAGACCCAGTACTTC.

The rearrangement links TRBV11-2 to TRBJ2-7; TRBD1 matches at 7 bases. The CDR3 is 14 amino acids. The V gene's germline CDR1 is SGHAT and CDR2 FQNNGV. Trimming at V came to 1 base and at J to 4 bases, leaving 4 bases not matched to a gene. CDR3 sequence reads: CASSLVRGPYEQYF. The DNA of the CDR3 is TGTGCCAGCAGCTTAGTTAGGGGGCCGTACGAGCAGTACTTC.

This CDR3 is CASSQATGTPNSYEQYF. The CDR3 DNA reads as TGTGCCAGCAGCCAAGCTACCGGGACACCTAATTCCTACGAGCAGTACTTC. This rearrangement joins TRBV3-1 (or the pseudogene TRBV3-2) to TRBJ2-7, with D perhaps TRBD1 (6 bases). The CDR3 loop spans 17 amino acids. V lost 1 base and J lost 1, with 17 bases in between. Germline values: CDR1 LGHDT, CDR2 YNNKEL (reference sequence).

This chain's CDR3 is CASSPQVQGSETQYF. CDR3 in DNA: TGTGCCAGCAGCCCCCAAGTCCAGGGTTCGGAGACCCAGTACTTC. This chain uses TRBV9 with TRBJ2-5, with D perhaps TRBD1 (5 bases). The V end lost 4 bases, the J end lost 5 bases, and 18 bases lay between the germline ends. The germline CDR1 and CDR2 sequences are SGDLS and YYNGEE. The CDR3 has 15 residues.

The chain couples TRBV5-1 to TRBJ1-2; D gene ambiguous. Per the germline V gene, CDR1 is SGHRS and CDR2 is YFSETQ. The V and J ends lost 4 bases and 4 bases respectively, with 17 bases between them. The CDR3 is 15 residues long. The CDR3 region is CASSHFLAEGYGYTF. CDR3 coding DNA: TGCGCCAGCAGCCATTTTCTAGCAGAGGGCTATGGCTACACCTTC. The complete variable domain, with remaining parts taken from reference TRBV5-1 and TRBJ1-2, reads KAGVTQTPRYLIKTRGQQVTLSCSPISGHRSVSWYQQTPGQGLQFLFEYFSETQRNKGNFPGRFSGRQFSNSRSEMNVSTLELGDSALYLCASSHFLAEGYGYTFGSGTRLTVV.

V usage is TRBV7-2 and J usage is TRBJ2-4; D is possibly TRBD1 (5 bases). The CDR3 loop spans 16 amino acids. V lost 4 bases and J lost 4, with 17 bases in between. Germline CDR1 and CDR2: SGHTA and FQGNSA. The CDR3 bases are TGTGCCAGCAGCTCCCATCCCCAGGGAACAAAAAACATTCAGTACTTC. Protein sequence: CASSSHPQGTKNIQYF.

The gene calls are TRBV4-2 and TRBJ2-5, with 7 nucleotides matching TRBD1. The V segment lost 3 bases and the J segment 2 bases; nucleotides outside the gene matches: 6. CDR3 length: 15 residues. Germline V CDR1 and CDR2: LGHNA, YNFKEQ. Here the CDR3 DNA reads TGTGCCAGCAGCCAGGAAGGGGGCCAACAAGAGACCCAGTACTTC. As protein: CASSQEGGQQETQYF.

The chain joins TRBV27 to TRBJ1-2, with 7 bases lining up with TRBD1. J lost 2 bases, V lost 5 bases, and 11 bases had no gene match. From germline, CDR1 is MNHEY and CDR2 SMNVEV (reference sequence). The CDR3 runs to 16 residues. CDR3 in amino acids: CASSPRRDRENYGYTF. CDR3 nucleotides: TGTGCCAGCAGTCCACGGCGAGACAGGGAAAACTATGGCTACACCTTC.

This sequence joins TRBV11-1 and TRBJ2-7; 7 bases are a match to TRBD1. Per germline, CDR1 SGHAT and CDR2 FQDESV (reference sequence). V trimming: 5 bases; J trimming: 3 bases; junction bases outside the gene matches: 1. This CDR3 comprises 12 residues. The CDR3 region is CASSGDSYEQYF. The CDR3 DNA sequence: TGTGCCAGCAGCGGGGACAGCTACGAGCAGTACTTC.

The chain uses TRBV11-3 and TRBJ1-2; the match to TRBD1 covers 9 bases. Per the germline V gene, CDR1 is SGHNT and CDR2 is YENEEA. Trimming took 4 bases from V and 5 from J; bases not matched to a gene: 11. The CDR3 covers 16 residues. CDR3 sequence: CASSSQAYRGHYGYTF. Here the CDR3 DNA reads TGTGCCAGCAGCTCTCAAGCCTACAGGGGGCATTATGGCTACACCTTC.

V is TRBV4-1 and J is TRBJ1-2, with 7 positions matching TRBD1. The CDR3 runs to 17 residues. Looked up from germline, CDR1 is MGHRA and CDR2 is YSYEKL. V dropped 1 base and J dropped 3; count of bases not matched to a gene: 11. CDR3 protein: CASSQGLSQGLYYGYTF. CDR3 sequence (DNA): TGCGCCAGCAGCCAAGGGCTTTCACAGGGGCTTTACTATGGCTACACCTTC.